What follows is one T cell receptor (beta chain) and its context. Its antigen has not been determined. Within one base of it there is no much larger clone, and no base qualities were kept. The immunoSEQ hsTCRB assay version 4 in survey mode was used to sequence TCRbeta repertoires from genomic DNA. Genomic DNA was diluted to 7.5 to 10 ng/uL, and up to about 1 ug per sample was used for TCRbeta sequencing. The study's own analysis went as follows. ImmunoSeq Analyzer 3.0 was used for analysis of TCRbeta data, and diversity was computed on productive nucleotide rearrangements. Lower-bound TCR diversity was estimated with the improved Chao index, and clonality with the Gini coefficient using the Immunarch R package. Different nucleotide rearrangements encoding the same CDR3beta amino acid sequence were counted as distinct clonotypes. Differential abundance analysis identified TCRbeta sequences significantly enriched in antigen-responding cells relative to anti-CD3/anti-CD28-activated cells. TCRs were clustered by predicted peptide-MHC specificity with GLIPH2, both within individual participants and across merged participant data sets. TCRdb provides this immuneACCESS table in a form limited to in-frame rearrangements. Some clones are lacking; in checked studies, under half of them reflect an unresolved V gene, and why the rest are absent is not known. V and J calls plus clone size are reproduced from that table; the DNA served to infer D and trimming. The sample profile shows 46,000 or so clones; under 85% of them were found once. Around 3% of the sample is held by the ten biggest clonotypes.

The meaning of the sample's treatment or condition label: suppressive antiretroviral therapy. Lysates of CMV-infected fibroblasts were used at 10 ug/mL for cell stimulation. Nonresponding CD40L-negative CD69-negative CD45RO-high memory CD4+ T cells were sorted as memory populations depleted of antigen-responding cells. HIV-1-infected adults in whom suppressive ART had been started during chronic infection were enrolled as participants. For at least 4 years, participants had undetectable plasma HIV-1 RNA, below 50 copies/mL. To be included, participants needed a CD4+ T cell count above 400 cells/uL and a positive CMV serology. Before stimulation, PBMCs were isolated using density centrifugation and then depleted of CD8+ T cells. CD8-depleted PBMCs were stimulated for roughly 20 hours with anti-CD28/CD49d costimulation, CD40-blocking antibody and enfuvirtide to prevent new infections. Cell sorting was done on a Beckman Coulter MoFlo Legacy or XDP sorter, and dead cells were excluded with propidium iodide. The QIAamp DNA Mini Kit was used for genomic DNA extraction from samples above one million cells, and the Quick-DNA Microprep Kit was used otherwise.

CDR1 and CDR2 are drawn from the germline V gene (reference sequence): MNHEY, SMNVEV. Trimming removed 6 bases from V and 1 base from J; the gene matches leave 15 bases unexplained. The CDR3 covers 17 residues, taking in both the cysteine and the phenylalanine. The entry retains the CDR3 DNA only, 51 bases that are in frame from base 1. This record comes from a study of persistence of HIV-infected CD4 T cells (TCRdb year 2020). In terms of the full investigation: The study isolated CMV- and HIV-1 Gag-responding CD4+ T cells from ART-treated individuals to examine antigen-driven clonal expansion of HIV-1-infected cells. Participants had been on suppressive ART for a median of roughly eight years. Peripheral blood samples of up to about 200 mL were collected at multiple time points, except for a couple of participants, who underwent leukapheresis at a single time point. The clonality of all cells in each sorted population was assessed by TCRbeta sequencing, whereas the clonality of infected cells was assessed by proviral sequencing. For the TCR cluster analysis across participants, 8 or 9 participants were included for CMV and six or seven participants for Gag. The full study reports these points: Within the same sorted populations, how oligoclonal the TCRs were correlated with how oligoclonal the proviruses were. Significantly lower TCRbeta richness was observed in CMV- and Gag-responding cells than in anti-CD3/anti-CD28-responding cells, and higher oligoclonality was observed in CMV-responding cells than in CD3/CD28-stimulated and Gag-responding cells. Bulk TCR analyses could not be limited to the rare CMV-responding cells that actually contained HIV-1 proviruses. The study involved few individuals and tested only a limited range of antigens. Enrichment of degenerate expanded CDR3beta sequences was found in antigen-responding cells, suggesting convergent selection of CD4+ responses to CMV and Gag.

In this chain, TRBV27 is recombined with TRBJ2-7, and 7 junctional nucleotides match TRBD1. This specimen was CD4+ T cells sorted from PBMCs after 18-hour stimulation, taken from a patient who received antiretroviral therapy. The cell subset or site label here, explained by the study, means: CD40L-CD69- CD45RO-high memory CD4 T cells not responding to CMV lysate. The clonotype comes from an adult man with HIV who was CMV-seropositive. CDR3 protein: CASSILFRGTVSYEQYF. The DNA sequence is TGTGCCAGCAGCATTCTTTTCAGGGGGACGGTATCCTACGAGCAGTACTTC.